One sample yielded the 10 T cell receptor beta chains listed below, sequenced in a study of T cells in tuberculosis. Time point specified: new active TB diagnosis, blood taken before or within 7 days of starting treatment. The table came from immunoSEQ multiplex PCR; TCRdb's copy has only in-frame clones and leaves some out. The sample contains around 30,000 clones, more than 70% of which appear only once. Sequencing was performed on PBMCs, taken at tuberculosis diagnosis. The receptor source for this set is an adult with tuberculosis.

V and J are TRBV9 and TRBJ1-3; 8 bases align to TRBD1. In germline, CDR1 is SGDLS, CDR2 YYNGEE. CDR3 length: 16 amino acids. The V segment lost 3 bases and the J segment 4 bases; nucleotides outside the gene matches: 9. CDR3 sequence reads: CASSAAQGAGGNTIYF. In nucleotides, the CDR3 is TGTGCCAGCAGCGCCGCTCAGGGGGCGGGCGGAAACACCATATATTTT.

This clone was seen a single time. CDR3 coding DNA: TGTGCCAGCCTTAGCGGGAGAAACTACAATGAGCAGTTCTTC. It yields the protein CASLSGRNYNEQFF. V usage is TRBV6-1 and J usage is TRBJ2-1; 9 nucleotides agree with TRBD2. The CDR3 runs 14 residues. Losses at the gene ends were 8 bases for V and 3 bases for J; bases not matched to a gene: 5. Germline loops: CDR1 MNHNS, CDR2 SASEGT.

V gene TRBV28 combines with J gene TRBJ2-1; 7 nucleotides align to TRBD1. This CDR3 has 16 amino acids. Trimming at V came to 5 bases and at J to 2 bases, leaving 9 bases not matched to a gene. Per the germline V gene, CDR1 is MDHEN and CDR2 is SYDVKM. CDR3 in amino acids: CASSRDRDSPYNEQFF. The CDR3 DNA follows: TGTGCCAGCAGTCGGGACCGGGACAGCCCCTACAATGAGCAGTTCTTC.

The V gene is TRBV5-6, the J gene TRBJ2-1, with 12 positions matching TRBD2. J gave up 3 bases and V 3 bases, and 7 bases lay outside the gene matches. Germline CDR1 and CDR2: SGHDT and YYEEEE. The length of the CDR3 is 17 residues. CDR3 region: CASSYGLAGPSYNEQFF. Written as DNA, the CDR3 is TGTGCCAGCAGCTACGGACTAGCGGGACCTAGCTACAATGAGCAGTTCTTC. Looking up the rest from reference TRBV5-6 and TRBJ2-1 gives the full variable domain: DAGVTQSPTHLIKTRGQQVTLRCSPKSGHDTVSWYQQALGQGPQFIFQYYEEEERQRGNFPDRFSGHQFPNYSSELNVNALLLGDSALYLCASSYGLAGPSYNEQFFGPGTRLTVL.

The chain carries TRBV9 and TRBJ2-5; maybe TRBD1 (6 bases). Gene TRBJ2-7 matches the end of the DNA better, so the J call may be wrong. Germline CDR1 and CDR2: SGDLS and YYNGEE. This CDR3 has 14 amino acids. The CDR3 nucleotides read TGTGCCAGCAGCGTAGCACCGACAGGCTACGAGCAGTACTTC. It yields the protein CASSVAPTGYEQYF.

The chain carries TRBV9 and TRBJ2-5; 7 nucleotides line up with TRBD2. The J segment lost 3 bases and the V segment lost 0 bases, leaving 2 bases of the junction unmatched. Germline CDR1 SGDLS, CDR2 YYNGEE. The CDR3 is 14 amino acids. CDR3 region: CASSVAGTKETQYF. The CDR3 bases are TGTGCCAGCAGCGTAGCGGGGACTAAAGAGACCCAGTACTTC.

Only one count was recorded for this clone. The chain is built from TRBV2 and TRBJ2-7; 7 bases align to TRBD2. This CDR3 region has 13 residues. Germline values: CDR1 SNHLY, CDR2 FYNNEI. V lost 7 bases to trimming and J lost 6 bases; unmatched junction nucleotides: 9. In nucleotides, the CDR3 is TGTGCCAGCACCCCGAGGGAGGGTCTCGAGCAGTACTTC. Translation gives CASTPREGLEQYF.

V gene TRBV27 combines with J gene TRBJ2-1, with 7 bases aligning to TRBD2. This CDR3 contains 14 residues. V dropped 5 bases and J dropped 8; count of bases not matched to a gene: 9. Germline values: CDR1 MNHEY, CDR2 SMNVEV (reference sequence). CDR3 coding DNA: TGTGCCAGCAGTCACTACCGACGGGGGGATGAGCAGTTCTTC. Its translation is CASSHYRRGDEQFF.

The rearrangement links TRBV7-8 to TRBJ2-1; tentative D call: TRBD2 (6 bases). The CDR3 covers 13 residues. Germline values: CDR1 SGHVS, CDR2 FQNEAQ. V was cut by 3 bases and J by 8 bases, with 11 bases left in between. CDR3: CASSFIGSHEQFF. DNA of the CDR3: TGTGCCAGCAGCTTTATCGGGAGTCATGAGCAGTTCTTC. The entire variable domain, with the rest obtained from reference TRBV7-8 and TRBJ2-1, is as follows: GAGVSQSPRYKVAKRGQDVALRCDPISGHVSLFWYQQALGQGPEFLTYFQNEAQLDKSGLPSDRFFAERPEGSVSTLKIQRTQQEDSAVYLCASSFIGSHEQFFGPGTRLTVL.

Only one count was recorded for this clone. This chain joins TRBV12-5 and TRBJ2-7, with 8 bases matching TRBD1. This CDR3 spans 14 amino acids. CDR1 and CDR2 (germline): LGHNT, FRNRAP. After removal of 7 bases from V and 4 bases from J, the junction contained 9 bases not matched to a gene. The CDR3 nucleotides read TGTGCTAGTGCCTCAACAGGGGGTAGGTACGAGCAGTACTTC. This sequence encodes CASASTGGRYEQYF. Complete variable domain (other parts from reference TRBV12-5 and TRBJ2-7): DARVTQTPRHKVTEMGQEVTMRCQPILGHNTVFWYRQTMMQGLELLAYFRNRAPLDDSGMPKDRFSAEMPDATLATLKIQPSEPRDSAVYFCASASTGGRYEQYFGPGTRLTVT.